The T cell receptor (beta chain) under discussion was sequenced for a study of blood T cell repertoires in COVID-19 (dated by TCRdb to the early 2020s). Regarding the study in general: Samples from collaborators originated in the United States, Italy and Spain and spanned both the acute and convalescent phases of COVID-19. Samples came from the ongoing ImmuneRACE study (first 160 participants) plus 1,254 subjects from 6 global collaborators. A freely available public database, intended as a resource for researchers studying the immune response to SARS-CoV-2, is where the repertoires were released. The material from the prospective study consisted of cDNA or gDNA derived from T cells, B-cell-depleted T cells, or PBMCs. Subjects who had been exposed to COVID-19, were actively infected with it, or had recovered from it provided the deeply sampled blood TCRbeta repertoires that made up the dataset. HLA class I and class II types, where available, came from metadata supplied by the sample provider rather than from assay-based typing. The sample metadata nearly always contained a de-identified subject ID, COVID-19 status, age in years and sex. What the study reported, not specific to this receptor: The quantity of clinical and demographic metadata differed by source and by participant and was supplied without curation.

Enrolling through a virtual design, the prospective study's participants ranged in age from roughly 18 to 90 years and lived across some 22 United States geographic areas. To assign participants to cohorts, the prospective study relied on clinical history that participants themselves reported in a screening survey and a study questionnaire. Exposed participants had been in contact, within 2 weeks of entering the study, with a person who had a PCR-confirmed or clinician-diagnosed case of COVID-19. In the prospective study, whole blood, serum and a nasopharyngeal or oropharyngeal swab were collected from each participant by mobile phlebotomists. Prospective study participants could optionally give additional blood draws and questionnaires over an approximately 2-month period. Prospective study blood samples were shipped either frozen or at room temperature before DNA extraction. As regards this clone: Its target antigen remains unknown. Base qualities are missing; no much larger clone stands one base away.

The CDR3 goes from the cysteine to the phenylalanine over 16 residues. Kept here is only the CDR3 DNA, which spans 48 bases and is read in frame from base 1. The junction carries 10 bases between V and J, which are trimmed by 1 base and 1 base respectively. CDR1 MGHDK and CDR2 SYGVNS are derived from the germline V gene. TCRbeta CDR3 regions were amplified from genomic DNA using the immunoSEQ Assay, a bias-controlled multiplex PCR. Regarding the original processing steps: Nucleated cell counts per sample were estimated from amplification of reference gene primers within the assay. Sequence reads were collapsed and filtered to measure the absolute abundance of every unique TCRbeta CDR3 rearrangement. For each sample, productive Simpson clonality was calculated by taking the square root of Simpson's diversity index across productive rearrangements. In its TCRdb copy, this immuneACCESS table keeps in-frame sequences only and misses some clones. Where compared with another copy, unresolved V genes explain less than half of these, and the others have no known cause. That table supplies the V and J calls and clone size; D and trimming were determined from the DNA. Across this sample there are hundreds of thousands of clones, with roughly 84% seen only once. The biggest ten clones account for 1.4% of the sample.

Sequenced: PBMCs or T cells enriched from blood (not recorded which). The TCR was taken from a woman under 30 who had been exposed to COVID-19. Recombination linked TRBV25-1 to TRBJ2-2, with TRBD2 perhaps the D gene, on 5 matching bases. CDR3 region: CASSESRGLNTGELFF. In nucleotide form, the sequence is TGTGCCAGCAGTGAATCTCGCGGACTGAACACCGGGGAGCTGTTTTTT.